This T cell receptor beta chain was documented in a study of T cells after yellow fever vaccination. The study, taken as a whole, reports: The secondary T-cell response peaked on day 5, not day 15, but was weaker.

The CDR3 covers 13 residues. V dropped 8 bases and J dropped 6 bases, with 15 bases sitting between them. This clonotype was seen only a few times. Its target is not known. The authors made TCR cDNA by 5'RACE template switching, adding a universal primer site and UMIs. MiXCR, applied by TCRdb to the 5' RACE reads, yields one record per CDR3 protein. The sample consists of 400,000 to 450,000 distinct CDR3 sequences, about 19% of them appearing once. The starting material was PBMCs, obtained before the yellow fever booster vaccination. The genes are TRBV12-3 or TRBV12-4 and TRBJ2-3; D gene uncertain. This TCR derives from a man aged 18 to 29 who received the YFV17D yellow fever vaccine. This chain's CDR3 is CASGFSMGDTQYF. The CDR3 DNA sequence: TGTGCCAGCGGGTTTTCAATGGGGGATACGCAGTATTTT.